This T cell receptor beta chain was observed in a study of cytomegalovirus exposure and HLA in healthy donors (dated by TCRdb to 2017 to 2019). About the investigation overall: An earlier analysis of some 600 of the donors reported 250 to 300 Gb of sequence data and 117 million unique TCR beta sequences obtained from about 180 million T cells. HLA typing included class I and class II loci at four-digit resolution. The later analysis used no new phenotypic data to find candidate immune exposures, relying instead on TCR beta sequences and their occurrence across donors. Genome-wide SNP genotypes for about three fifths of the 666 donors were used in a later genetic analysis, which treated that subset as a discovery cohort. The aim of the study was to test whether cataloging public T cell receptors could identify signatures of past pathogen exposure. The number of typed donors differed by locus: about 629-640 for A, B, C, DRB1 and DQB1; 522 for DQA1; some 610 for DPA1; and some 450 for DPB1. In a later analysis, previously published TCR beta repertoires from several hundred donors were re-analyzed and high-resolution HLA genotyping was added so that TCR occurrence patterns could be studied. An earlier analysis of 587 of the donors used high-throughput TCR beta sequencing to judge whether each TCR beta V gene segment behaved as functional or pseudogenic. To predict cytomegalovirus infection status, the study brought together high-throughput TCR immunosequencing, statistical association of individual TCRs with disease status, and machine learning. Donor age, sex, ethnicity and CMV serostatus were collected together with the repertoire data. Every discovery cohort repertoire had been produced on one sequencing platform. Among over 350 genotyped donors of the cohort, an average of approximately 240,000 unique TCR beta nucleotide sequences were sequenced per donor, around 20% of them non-productive. An early release that covered 500 to 800 HLA-typed donors contained 300 to 350 gigabases of sequencing data and approximately 85 million unique TCR sequences. The study profiled the T cell repertoires of hundreds of subjects by immunosequencing and related them to cytomegalovirus serostatus. A separate validation cohort of 90 to 150 different subjects was used in addition to the approximately 670-subject first cohort. Roughly 5 DR-DQ haplotypes were handled as single units for association and clustering because linkage in the cohort was strong. Of the roughly 400 genotyped donors, over 80% were placed in the genetic ancestry cluster associated with self-reported Caucasian donors. The research as a whole found: A cluster of highly shared sequence variants was judged likely to represent a technical artifact of the sequencing pipeline. Broadly in line with IMGT annotations, most TCR beta V segments showed up in productive rearrangements about 90% or about 30% of the time in an earlier analysis of some 590 of the donors. In a later analysis, several top co-occurrence clusters were reported to appear linked to parvovirus B19, influenza, CMV and Epstein-Barr virus. In a later analysis, about 16,000 TCR beta sequences were associated with specific HLA alleles at a false discovery rate of 0.05. The cohort was sequenced for TCR beta chains only, and without alpha or paired-chain data the features that could be detected were limited. The only immune exposure information available for the cohort was CMV serostatus. The earlier analysis of around 600 of the donors excluded fewer than 20 rarely observed V segments, including chromosome 9 orphons, because counts were too low. Across donors, most TCR sequences were observed very rarely, whereas some public TCRs were present in many individuals. In a later analysis, HLA-associated TCR beta chains were found to be more clonally expanded and to have lower generation probabilities than equally common non-associated chains. Because HLA typing was missing for some donors at each locus, association tests included only the typed subset. The authors suggested that the approach could potentially be generalized to other disease states and immunological phenotypes. In vitro tests confirmed that a few of the cytomegalovirus-associated TCR beta chains recognize cytomegalovirus antigens. In the study, some 160 TCR beta chains were listed as associated with cytomegalovirus. In a later genetic analysis, a missense DCLRE1C variant was associated with V-gene and J-gene trimming of TCR beta chains, and the association was replicated in an independent cohort. Strong co-occurrence of HLA alleles, especially DR and DQ, made assigning TCR associations to individual alleles difficult. A further reported finding was that TCR beta sequences accurately predicted the HLA-A and HLA-B alleles for most subjects in the first cohort. In a later analysis, most CMV-associated TCR beta chains were found to appear HLA-restricted, with HLA associations seemingly driven largely by CMV exposure. Linkage disequilibrium might explain the correlated functional status among segregating V segments, but an unknown experimental factor could not be excluded. According to a later analysis, TCR association rates differed among HLA loci, with DRB1 alleles showing the most associated TCRs and HLA-C alleles showing the fewest. The classifier was reported to diagnose cytomegalovirus status with high specificity and sensitivity in both the original cohort and the validation cohort. The presence/absence analyses assumed that sequencing depth was roughly uniform across donors, and that assumption may not be true. Some IMGT-functional V segments, including TRBV6-2 and TRBV6-3, could not be distinguished by the 87-base-pair reads and were therefore excluded. Compared with the approximately 670-donor mean, donors in an Asian-associated ancestry cluster had fewer N-insertions in productive TCRs, according to a later genetic analysis.

The cohort comprised 710 or so healthy bone marrow donors. Cohort members were all nominally healthy when sampled, although unrecorded immune exposures were likely present. The donor was CMV seropositive and belonged to the group of over 250 seropositive cohort members. Every donor gave a peripheral blood sample, and the peripheral blood mononuclear cells from that sample were used for TCR beta sequencing. Genomic DNA extraction from the blood cell samples was performed with the Qiagen DNeasy Blood Extraction Kit. The trim is 7 bases for V and 7 bases for J, with a gap of 4 bases between the germline ends. CDR1 SNHLY and CDR2 FYNNEI are derived from the germline V gene. The CDR3 contains 9 residues, cysteine and phenylalanine counted. Left in the record is the CDR3 DNA by itself, 27 bases read in frame from the first base. In regard to this clone: Its antigen target is currently unknown. No much larger clone is present one base from it, and per-base qualities are unavailable.

The method behind the library was the immunoSEQ multiplex PCR assay. For the multiplex PCR, a mixture combining 60 forward primers for TCR Vbeta segments and 13 reverse primers for TCR Jbeta segments was used. Amplification of the CDR3 region of rearranged TCR beta genes was performed with a multiplex PCR assay on genomic DNA. The amplified TCR beta libraries were sequenced on the Illumina HiSeq System as 87-base-pair reads. From the authors' description of their analysis: In a later analysis, tens of millions of unique TCR beta chains were counted across the 690 or so repertoires, and about 9.9 million of these chains were shared by at least two donors. A nearest-neighbor algorithm error-corrected the raw reads and collapsed the reads into unique sequences, merging closely related sequences to remove PCR and sequencing errors. Alignment of CDR3 sequences to IMGT reference sequences was used to assign V, D and J gene segments. For a sequence to be retained, a match of at least six nucleotides was required to both a V gene segment and a J gene segment. Rearrangements were classified as productive when the CDR3 lacked stop codons and remained in frame with V and J, and all other rearrangements were classified as non-productive. CDR3 was defined by IMGT convention, running from the second conserved V-encoded cysteine to the conserved J-encoded phenylalanine. In an earlier analysis of approximately 500 of the donors, sequences lacking an unambiguous match to a single V gene segment were excluded. In an earlier analysis of several hundred of the donors, V segments were called functional above 56.7% productive rearrangements and were called segregating when the between-donor standard deviation exceeded 5%. A statistical classification framework was built to diagnose cytomegalovirus status from the catalog of TCR beta chain sequences. In a later analysis, V and J genes were assigned by comparing TCR nucleotide sequences against IMGT/GENE-DB human TR gene sequences. In a later analysis, CDR3 sequences and most-parsimonious VDJ recombination scenarios were assigned using the TCRdist pipeline. A later analysis defined each TCR beta chain by its CDR3 amino acid sequence plus V-gene family, and excluded reads lacking a unique V-gene family. A later analysis removed 592 highly shared, low-generation-probability nucleotide sequences to deal with suspected cross-contamination and a sequencing artifact. For each public chain, a later analysis derived a clonal expansion index from normalized ranks of inferred template counts within each repertoire. In a later analysis, generation probabilities were computed with a VDJ recombination model fitted to out-of-frame rearrangements, and the resulting probabilities were checked against IGoR. A later analysis scored TCR-TCR, TCR-HLA and TCR-CMV co-occurrence with hypergeometric tests, applying a repertoire-size bias correction to TCR pairs. False discovery rates were estimated in a later analysis by permuting HLA or CMV assignments 20 times. In a later analysis, co-occurring TCRs were grouped using DBSCAN, with TCRdist sequence similarity added in when clustering inside HLA-allele-positive subsets. Co-occurrence clustering excluded repertoires with fewer than 30,000 or more than 120,000 public chains, plus five with anomalous nucleotide sharing. TCRdb obtained this table from immuneACCESS and retained in-frame rearrangements with V and J assigned. These tables miss some clones; where compared with another copy, unresolved V genes account for less than half of the shortfall, and the remainder is unexplained. The DNA gave D and trimming, while V, J and clone size come from that table. Across this sample there are fewer than 150,000 clones, with approximately 83% seen only once. The leading ten clones occupy about 3.8% of the sample.

Sequenced: PBMCs. The receptor chain draws on TRBV2 and TRBJ1-1; the D segment cannot be called with confidence. The receptor was isolated from a man between 35 and 55 years old in good health and CMV-seropositive. The bases are TGTGCCAGCAATTATGAAGCTTTCTTT. Its product reads: CASNYEAFF.